A selection of T cell receptor beta chains follows, all from one sample in a study of naive and memory T cell subsets. TCRdb redid the calling of the UMI-ligation and nested PCR reads with MiXCR, one entry per CDR3 protein. The sample lists approximately 80,000 distinct CDR3 sequences, 9% occurring once. Sequencing was carried out using naive CD8+ T cells from blood. The receptors originated from a human donor in good health. CDR3s include the opening cysteine and the closing phenylalanine or tryptophan. D genes are given only for firm matches. Only some rows state a clone size, as once, few, many or a class for expanded clones.

d_call j_call clone_size v_call cdr3_nt cdr3_aa
. TRBJ2-1 many TRBV9 TGTGCCAGCAGCGTAACCGGCAATGAGCAGTTCTTC CASSVTGNEQFF
. TRBJ2-2 . TRBV29-1 TGCAGCGTTGTCTGGGGGGAGAACGCCGGGGAGCTGTTTTTT CSVVWGENAGELFF
TRBD2 TRBJ2-5 many TRBV6-5 TGTGCCAGCAGTTACTCGATTCTAGGACTAGCGGGAGAGACCCAGTACTTC CASSYSILGLAGETQYF
. TRBJ1-1 many TRBV21-1 TGTGCCAGCAGCAGGGGGAGAGAGGCAAACACTGAAGCTTTCTTT CASSRGREANTEAFF
TRBD1 TRBJ1-1 many TRBV4-3 TGCGCCAGCAGCCCCAAAACAGGGGGTACTGAAGCTTTCTTT CASSPKTGGTEAFF
. TRBJ1-1 many TRBV29-1 TGCAGCGTCGATGACACATTGAACACTGAAGCTTTCTTT CSVDDTLNTEAFF
TRBD2 TRBJ2-2 . TRBV6-5 TGTGCCAGCAGTTATAGCGTCGGGACTAGCGGACCGTTAGGGGAGCTGTTTTTT CASSYSVGTSGPLGELFF
TRBD2 TRBJ2-3 . TRBV4-1 TGCGCCAGCAGCCAAGTCCCCTCTCCCGGGACTAGGAGCACAGATACGCAGTATTTT CASSQVPSPGTRSTDTQYF
. TRBJ2-7 few TRBV29-1 TGCAGGCCCTCCCGGGACCTAGGCTACGAGCAGTACTTC CRPSRDLGYEQYF
. TRBJ2-3 . TRBV5-4 TGTGCCAGCAGGCAAGGTACAGGGCGCACAGATACGCAGTATTTT CASRQGTGRTDTQYF
. TRBJ1-2 . TRBV27 TGTGCCAGCGCCCCTGGGGTTTCGGGTGGCTACACCTTC CASAPGVSGGYTF
. TRBJ2-7 few TRBV20-1 TGCAGTGCTGAAGGGCGGGGGCCGCCGAAGGTGACGAGCCACGAGCAGTACTTC CSAEGRGPPKVTSHEQYF
TRBD2 TRBJ2-3 . TRBV7-9 TGTGCCAGCAGCTCAACCGGGACTAGCGGACAGGCGGATACGCAGTATTTT CASSSTGTSGQADTQYF
TRBD1 TRBJ2-1 many TRBV5-1 TGCGCCAGCAGTTTACAGGGGGCCAATGAGCAGTTCTTC CASSLQGANEQFF
. TRBJ2-1 few TRBV29-1 TGCAGCGTTGACGGGGGTATGAGCGAGCAGTTCTTC CSVDGGMSEQFF
TRBD1 TRBJ2-3 many TRBV10-3 TGTGCCATCAGTGGCACGGACAGGGAATACACAGATACGCAGTATTTT CAISGTDREYTDTQYF
. TRBJ1-5 . TRBV7-9 TGTGCCACGAGCAGGGACAATCAGCCCCAGCATTTT CATSRDNQPQHF
. TRBJ2-7 few TRBV28 TGTGCCAGCAGTTTATCGTCCGTATACGAGCAGTACTTC CASSLSSVYEQYF
TRBD2 TRBJ2-7 . TRBV7-9 TGTGCCAGCAGCTTAGTGGGAGGGGAGACCTACGAGCAGTACTTC CASSLVGGETYEQYF
TRBD1 TRBJ1-2 many TRBV28 TGTGCCAGCAGGAAACAGGGGAATGGGAAATATGGCTACACCTTC CASRKQGNGKYGYTF
. TRBJ1-2 few TRBV6-5 TGTGCCAGCAGTTACTCTGCAAACTATGGCTACACCTTC CASSYSANYGYTF
TRBD2 TRBJ2-3 many TRBV27 TGTGCCAGCAGTCTCCGTAGCGGGAGGGCCCGTCCAGATACGCAGTATTTT CASSLRSGRARPDTQYF
. TRBJ2-2 . TRBV15 TGTGCCACCAGCAGAGTCAGGGAAAACACCGGGGAGCTGTTTTTT CATSRVRENTGELFF
. TRBJ2-1 . TRBV14 TGTGCCAGCAGCCAAGAGTGGGGAAACGAGCAGTTCTTC CASSQEWGNEQFF
. TRBJ2-3 few TRBV6-2/TRBV6-3 TGTGCCAGCAGTTACCTTCCTAGTCGAAACACAGATACGCAGTATTTT CASSYLPSRNTDTQYF
TRBD1 TRBJ1-1 many TRBV5-4 TGTGCCAGCAGCTTGAGTACAGGGGAGATCTTT CASSLSTGEIF
TRBD1 TRBJ2-7 many TRBV29-1 TGCAGCGTAAGGACAGGGGGTAGCGAGCAGTACTTC CSVRTGGSEQYF
. TRBJ1-5 many TRBV12-3/TRBV12-4 TGTGCCAGCAGTTCCGGGACACTGATTAATCAGCCCCAGCATTTT CASSSGTLINQPQHF
TRBD2 TRBJ2-7 many TRBV5-4 TGTGCCAGCAGCTGGAAGCGGGAGGCCTCCTACGAGCAGTACTTC CASSWKREASYEQYF
TRBD2 TRBJ2-4 . TRBV9 TGTGCCAGCAGCGTAGGGGCTAGCGGGAGTGGCAAAAACATTCAGTACTTC CASSVGASGSGKNIQYF
. TRBJ2-7 . TRBV6-2/TRBV6-3 TGTGCCAGCAGTTTGGGGTCCTACTCCTACGAGCAGTACTTC CASSLGSYSYEQYF
. TRBJ1-2 . TRBV20-1 TGCAGTGCTAGGTCAGGGTATGGCTACACCTTC CSARSGYGYTF
TRBD2 TRBJ2-7 many TRBV4-1 TGCGCCAGCAGCCAGGGGACTAGCGGGAGCGGCGAGCAGTACTTC CASSQGTSGSGEQYF
. TRBJ2-5 few TRBV20-1 TGCAGTGCTAGAGGTGCCCCCAGGGGAGGGCTAGAGACCCAGTACTTC CSARGAPRGGLETQYF
. TRBJ2-1 . TRBV5-1 TGCGCCAGCAGCTTGAGGCCTGACTACAATGAGCAGTTCTTC CASSLRPDYNEQFF
. TRBJ2-2 many TRBV7-3 TGTGCCAGCAGCTCGAACACCGGGGAGCTGTTTTTT CASSSNTGELFF
. TRBJ2-2 few TRBV12-3/TRBV12-4 TGTGCCAGCACCTCCGGAACCGGGGAGCTGTTTTTT CASTSGTGELFF
. TRBJ2-3 few TRBV10-1 TGCGCCAGCAGTGAGTCGAAGCTAGTGAGCACAGATACGCAGTATTTT CASSESKLVSTDTQYF
. TRBJ2-5 many TRBV27 TGTGCCAGCACCCGATCAGGAGGGGGAGTGGAGACCCAGTACTTC CASTRSGGGVETQYF
. TRBJ2-1 few TRBV7-8 TGTGCCAGCAGCCCGAGCGTTCTAATCTCCTACAATGAGCAGTTCTTC CASSPSVLISYNEQFF
. TRBJ1-5 few TRBV6-6 TGTGCCAGCAGTTACTCGGGGCCCCAGCATTTT CASSYSGPQHF
. TRBJ2-2 few TRBV6-5 TGTGCCAGCAGTTACTCGGCCGAATCCATAACCGGGGAGCTGTTTTTT CASSYSAESITGELFF
. TRBJ2-1 many TRBV25-1 TGTGCCAGCAGTGAATATCTAGACGCTGAGCAGTTCTTC CASSEYLDAEQFF
. TRBJ2-7 many TRBV27 TGTGCCAGCAGTCTCGCCGGGGACGAGCAGTACTTC CASSLAGDEQYF
. TRBJ2-2 many TRBV4-3 TGCGCCAGCAGCCAAGGCGCCCGGGAGACGAACACCGGGGAGCTGTTTTTT CASSQGARETNTGELFF
TRBD2 TRBJ2-2 . TRBV2 TGTGCCAGCAGTGAGCCCAGCGGGAGGGCGAGCACCGGGGAGCTGTTTTTT CASSEPSGRASTGELFF
. TRBJ2-2 many TRBV29-1 TGCAGTTATGACACGGACACCGGGGAGCTGTTTTTT CSYDTDTGELFF
TRBD2 TRBJ2-1 many TRBV12-3/TRBV12-4 TGTGCCAGCAGTTTAGCAACGGGACTAGCGGTCTACAATGAGCAGTTCTTC CASSLATGLAVYNEQFF
. TRBJ2-1 . TRBV7-9 TGTGCCAGCAGGGGACAACACAATGAGCAGTTCTTC CASRGQHNEQFF
. TRBJ2-1 . TRBV12-3/TRBV12-4 TGTGCCAGCATCAGTTATGCTAGTAATGAGCAGTTCTTC CASISYASNEQFF
TRBD1 TRBJ2-5 many TRBV14 TGTGCCAGCAGCCAAGCCTTCCAGGGGGCTTTGGAGACCCAGTACTTC CASSQAFQGALETQYF
. TRBJ2-7 . TRBV7-9 TGTGCCAGCAGCTCCCAAGGGGCGGGCTACGAGCAGTACTTC CASSSQGAGYEQYF
. TRBJ2-6 few TRBV7-2 TGTGCCAGCAGCTTAGTCAACTCTGGGGCCAACGTCCTGACTTTC CASSLVNSGANVLTF
. TRBJ1-5 many TRBV20-1 TGCAGTGCCCCTCAACTGGACGCCGGCAATCAGCCCCAGCATTTT CSAPQLDAGNQPQHF
TRBD2 TRBJ2-1 many TRBV4-3 TGCGCCAGCAGCCAAGTAGCGGGGGCCTACAATGAGCAGTTCTTC CASSQVAGAYNEQFF
. TRBJ2-7 many TRBV7-9 TGTGCCAGCAGCTTAGCGTACCTAGATGGTAACGAGCAGTACTTC CASSLAYLDGNEQYF
. TRBJ2-7 few TRBV24-1 TGTGCCACCAGTAACGAAGGGGACGAGCAGTACTTC CATSNEGDEQYF
TRBD1 TRBJ2-2 few TRBV23-1 TGCGCCAGCAGTCGAGACAGGGCGGGCGACGGGGAGCTGTTTTTT CASSRDRAGDGELFF
. TRBJ1-4 . TRBV3-1 TGTGCCAGCAGCCAAGATTCGGTTTATGTTGATGAAAAACTGTTTTTT CASSQDSVYVDEKLFF
. TRBJ1-2 many TRBV7-9 TGTGCCAGCAGTTCCGGGACGGCCTATGGCTACACCTTC CASSSGTAYGYTF